The present TCR beta chain was sequenced within a study of blood T cells in healthy people across ages. To note about this clonotype: Its antigen is not known.

Study-wide results and limits: Expanded clonotype shifts may have been confounded, as the donors had an unknown CMV status.

A second roughly 6 to 12 cycle PCR used barcoded and J-beta primers. TCRdb ran MiXCR on the 5' RACE reads and lists one entry per CDR3 protein. The table records approximately 2,000,000 distinct CDR3 sequences, 35% to 50% of them present only once. The study drew donors from healthy Caucasian individuals in Russia aged 6 to 90. V lost 5 bases to trimming and J lost 5 bases, with 18 bases between them. This CDR3 spans 14 amino acids. Germline CDR1 reads SQVTM; CDR2 reads ANQGSEA. V gene TRBV29-1 combines with J gene TRBJ1-1; a weak D match, TRBD1 (5 bases). Sequencing was performed on blood. The sequence was collected from a human donor in good health. In DNA form, the CDR3 reads TGCAGCGTTAGGGGCGGGCTCACTGATACTGAAGCTTTCTTT. This codes for CSVRGGLTDTEAFF.